This is a list of T cell receptor beta chains from one sample in a study of blood T cell repertoires in COVID-19. Generated by immunoSEQ multiplex PCR, the TCRdb table keeps only in-frame clones and is missing some. The sample carries under 300,000 clones, about 89% recorded once. Sequenced sample: PBMCs or T cells enriched from blood (not recorded which). These TCRs come from a middle-aged woman who had recovered from COVID-19. Each CDR3 is given without its conserved first and last residue.

J gene: TRBJ2-1; V gene: TRBV4-1; CDR3 length: 15; CDR3 protein: ASSQDRQGSRSNEQF
J gene: TRBJ2-3; V gene: TRBV5-1; CDR3 length: 14; CDR3 protein: ASSLGLARATDTQY
J gene: TRBJ2-1; V gene: TRBV6-4; CDR3 length: 13; CDR3 protein: ASSRGGTGYNEQF
J gene: TRBJ1-2; V gene: TRBV29-1; CDR3 length: 11; CDR3 protein: SVGQKSNYGYT
J gene: TRBJ1-5; V gene: TRBV6-6; CDR3 length: 12; CDR3 protein: ASRVDRGYQPQH
J gene: TRBJ1-1; V gene: TRBV5-1; CDR3 length: 13; CDR3 protein: ASSSTLATGTEAF
J gene: TRBJ2-5; V gene: TRBV10-1; CDR3 length: 15; CDR3 protein: ASRVRGGPSRDETQY
J gene: TRBJ2-7; V gene: TRBV18; CDR3 length: 14; CDR3 protein: ASSPSYRTGVDEQY
J gene: TRBJ1-2; V gene: TRBV7-8; CDR3 length: 13; CDR3 protein: ASSVQLQGAGGYT
J gene: TRBJ2-2; V gene: TRBV5-5; CDR3 length: 14; CDR3 protein: ASKKRGSSWGGELF
J gene: TRBJ1-5; V gene: TRBV15; CDR3 length: 13; CDR3 protein: ATSRDSNSNQPQH
J gene: TRBJ2-5; V gene: TRBV5-1; CDR3 length: 13; CDR3 protein: ASSFLAGGGETQY